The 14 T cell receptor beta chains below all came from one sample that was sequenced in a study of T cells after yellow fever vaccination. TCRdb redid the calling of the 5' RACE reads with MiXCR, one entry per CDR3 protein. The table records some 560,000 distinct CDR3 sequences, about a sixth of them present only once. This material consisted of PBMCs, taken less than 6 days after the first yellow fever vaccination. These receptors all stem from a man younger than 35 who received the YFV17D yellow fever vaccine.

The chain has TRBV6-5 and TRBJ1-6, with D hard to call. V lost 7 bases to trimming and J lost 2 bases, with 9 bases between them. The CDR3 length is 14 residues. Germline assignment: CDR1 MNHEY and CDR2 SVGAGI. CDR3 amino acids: CASKLWPYNSPLHF. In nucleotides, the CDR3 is TGTGCCAGCAAATTGTGGCCCTATAATTCACCCCTCCACTTT.

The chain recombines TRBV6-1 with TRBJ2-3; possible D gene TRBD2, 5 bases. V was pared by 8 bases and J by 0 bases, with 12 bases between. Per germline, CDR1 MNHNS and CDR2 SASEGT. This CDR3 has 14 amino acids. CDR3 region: CASWERTSTDTQYF. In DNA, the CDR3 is TGTGCCAGCTGGGAGCGGACTAGCACAGATACGCAGTATTTT.

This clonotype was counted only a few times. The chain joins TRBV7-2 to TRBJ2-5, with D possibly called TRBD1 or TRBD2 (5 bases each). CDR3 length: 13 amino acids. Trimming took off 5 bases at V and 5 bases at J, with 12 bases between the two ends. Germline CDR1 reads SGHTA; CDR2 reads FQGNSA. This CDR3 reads CASSTGTSETQYF. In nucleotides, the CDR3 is TGTGCCAGCAGCACCGGGACCTCGGAGACCCAGTACTTC.

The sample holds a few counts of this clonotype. The CDR3, as DNA: TGTGCCAGCAGTCCTCGTGGTCCCTACAATGAGCAGTTCTTC. Its translation: CASSPRGPYNEQFF. J is TRBJ2-1 and V is TRBV6-1; D is unclear. Germline lookup yields CDR1 MNHNS and CDR2 SASEGT. The CDR3 extends over 14 amino acids. V lost 5 bases, J lost 2 bases, and 10 bases lay in between.

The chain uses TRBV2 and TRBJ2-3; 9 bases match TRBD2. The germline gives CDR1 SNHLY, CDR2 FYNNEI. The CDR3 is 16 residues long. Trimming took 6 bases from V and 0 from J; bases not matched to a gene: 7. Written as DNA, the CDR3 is TGTGCCAGCAGACTCCGACTAGCGGTTAGCACAGATACGCAGTATTTT. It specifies CASRLRLAVSTDTQYF.

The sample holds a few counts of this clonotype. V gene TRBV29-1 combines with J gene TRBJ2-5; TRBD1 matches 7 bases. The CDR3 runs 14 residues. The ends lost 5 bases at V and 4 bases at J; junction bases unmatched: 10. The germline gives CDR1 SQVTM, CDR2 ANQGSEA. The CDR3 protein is CSVLRDPGGETQYF. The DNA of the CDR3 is TGCAGCGTTCTAAGGGACCCAGGGGGAGAGACCCAGTACTTC.

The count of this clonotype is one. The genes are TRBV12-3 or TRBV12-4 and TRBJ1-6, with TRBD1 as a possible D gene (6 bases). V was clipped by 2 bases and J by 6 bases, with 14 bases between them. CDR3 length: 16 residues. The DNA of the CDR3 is TGTGCCAGCAGTTTATCGGCAGGGGCCGGTAATTCACCCCTCCACTTT. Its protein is CASSLSAGAGNSPLHF.

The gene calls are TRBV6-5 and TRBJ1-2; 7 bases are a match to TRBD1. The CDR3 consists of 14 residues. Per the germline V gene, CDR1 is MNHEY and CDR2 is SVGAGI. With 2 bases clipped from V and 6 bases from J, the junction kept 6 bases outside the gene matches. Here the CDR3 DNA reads TGTGCCAGCAGTTACGACAGGGAATTTGATGGCTACACCTTC. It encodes CASSYDREFDGYTF.

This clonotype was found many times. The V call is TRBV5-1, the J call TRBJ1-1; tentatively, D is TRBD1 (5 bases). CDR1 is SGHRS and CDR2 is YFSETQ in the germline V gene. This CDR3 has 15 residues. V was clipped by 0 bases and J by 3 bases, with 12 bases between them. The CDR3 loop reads CASSLAGGRDTEAFF. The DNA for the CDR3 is TGCGCCAGCAGCTTGGCCGGGGGACGCGACACTGAAGCTTTCTTT.

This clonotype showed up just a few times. Here the CDR3 DNA reads TGTGCCAGCAGTTGGGGGGGACAGACACAGTACTTC. Encoded protein: CASSWGGQTQYF. The rearrangement uses TRBV28 and TRBJ2-7; D tentatively reads TRBD1 or TRBD2 (7 bases each). The CDR3 has 12 amino acids. V lost 4 bases, J lost 10 bases, and 14 bases lay in between. Per germline, CDR1 MDHEN and CDR2 SYDVKM.

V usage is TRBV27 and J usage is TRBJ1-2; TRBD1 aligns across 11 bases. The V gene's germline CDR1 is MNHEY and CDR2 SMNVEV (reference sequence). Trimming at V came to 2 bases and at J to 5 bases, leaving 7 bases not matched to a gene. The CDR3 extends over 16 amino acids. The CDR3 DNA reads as TGTGCCAGCAGTTTAAATCAGGGACAGGGGGTTTATGGCTACACCTTC. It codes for CASSLNQGQGVYGYTF.

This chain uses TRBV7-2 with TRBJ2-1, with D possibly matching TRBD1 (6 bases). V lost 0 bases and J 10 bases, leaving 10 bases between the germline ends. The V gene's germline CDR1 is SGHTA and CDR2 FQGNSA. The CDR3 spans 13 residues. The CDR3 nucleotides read TGTGCCAGCAGCTTAGCTTTCGGGACAGAGCAGTTCTTC. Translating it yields CASSLAFGTEQFF. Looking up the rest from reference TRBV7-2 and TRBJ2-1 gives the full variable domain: GAGVSQSPSNKVTEKGKDVELRCDPISGHTALYWYRQSLGQGLEFLIYFQGNSAPDKSGLPSDRFSAERTGGSVSTLTIQRTQQEDSAVYLCASSLAFGTEQFFGPGTRLTVL.

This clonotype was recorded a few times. The CDR3 region is CASSWQGAHTEAFF. CDR3 nucleotides: TGCGCCAGCAGCTGGCAGGGGGCGCATACTGAAGCTTTCTTT. The genes are TRBV5-1 and TRBJ1-1; the match to TRBD1 covers 8 bases. Germline CDR1 and CDR2: SGHRS and YFSETQ. CDR3 length equals 14 residues. With 3 bases clipped from V and 5 bases from J, the junction kept 6 bases outside the gene matches. Filled out from reference TRBV5-1 and TRBJ1-1, the complete variable domain reads KAGVTQTPRYLIKTRGQQVTLSCSPISGHRSVSWYQQTPGQGLQFLFEYFSETQRNKGNFPGRFSGRQFSNSRSEMNVSTLELGDSALYLCASSWQGAHTEAFFGQGTRLTVV.

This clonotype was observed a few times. The CDR3: CASRSQGRGETQYF. CDR3 DNA sequence: TGTGCCAGCAGGTCCCAGGGTCGAGGCGAGACCCAGTACTTC. The chain carries TRBV7-9 and TRBJ2-5; possible D gene TRBD1, 5 bases. V was trimmed by 6 bases and J by 5 bases, leaving 16 bases between them. Germline V lookup: CDR1 SEHNR, CDR2 FQNEAQ (reference sequence). The CDR3 loop spans 14 amino acids.